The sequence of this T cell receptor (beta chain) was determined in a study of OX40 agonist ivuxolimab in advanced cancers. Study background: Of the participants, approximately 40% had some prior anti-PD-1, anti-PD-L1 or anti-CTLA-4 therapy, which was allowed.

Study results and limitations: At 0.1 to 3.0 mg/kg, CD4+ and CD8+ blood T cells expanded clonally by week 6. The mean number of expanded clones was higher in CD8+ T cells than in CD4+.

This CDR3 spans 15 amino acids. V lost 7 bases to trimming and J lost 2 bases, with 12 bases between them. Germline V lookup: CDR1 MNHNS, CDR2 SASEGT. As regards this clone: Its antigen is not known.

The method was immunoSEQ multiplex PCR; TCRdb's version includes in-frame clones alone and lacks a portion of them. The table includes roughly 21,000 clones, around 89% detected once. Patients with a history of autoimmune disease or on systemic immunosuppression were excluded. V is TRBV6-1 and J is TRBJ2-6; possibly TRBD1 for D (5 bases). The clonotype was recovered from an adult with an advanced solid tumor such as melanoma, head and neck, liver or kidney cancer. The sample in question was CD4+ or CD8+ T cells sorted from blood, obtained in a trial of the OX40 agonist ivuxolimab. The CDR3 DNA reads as TGTGCCAGCACTGCAGGGCAGGCTGGGGCCAACGTCCTGACTTTC. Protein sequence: CASTAGQAGANVLTF.